Included here is one TCR beta chain sequence, with context. This clonotype has only a few counts. Its antigen is currently not known. The record has no base qualities; no much larger clone is one base away. Ficoll-Paque density gradient centrifugation was used to isolate PBMCs. The data stem from a study of T-cell memory formation after mild COVID-19 (dated by TCRdb to the early 2020s). With regard to the full study: Most TCR sequence clusters were specific to one of the two donors. In a couple of donors, T-cell clones that expanded and contracted after mild COVID-19 were followed by sequencing TCRalpha and TCRbeta repertoires longitudinally. Two young, previously healthy adult volunteers made up the cohort, one male and one female.

The full study reports these points: Clones contracting from day 15 to 85 had balanced CD4/CD8 phenotypes, while a second wave expanding from day 15 to 37 was biased towards CD4+. Only two mild cases were covered by the study, and larger cohorts that include severe cases with pre-infection samples were considered necessary. Some responding clones were detected in pre-infection memory, suggesting pre-existing cross-reactive memory T cells joined the SARS-CoV-2 response. Whether the second-wave clones peaking on day 37 were SARS-CoV-2 specific was not confirmed. Contracting CD4+ clones were located mainly in the CM and EM memory subsets, whereas CD8+ clones were found to be enriched in EMRA.

At the junction V is shortened by 7 bases and J by 2 bases, with 11 bases in between. CDR1 and CDR2, per the germline V gene (reference sequence), are LNHDA and SQIVND. The CDR3 runs 13 residues from the cysteine to the phenylalanine. Only the CDR3 part of the read is kept: 39 bases, read in frame from the first base. Sequencer: Illumina NovaSeq 6000. TCRalpha and TCRbeta cDNA libraries were built by 5'RACE with constant-segment primers, adding sample barcodes and unique molecular identifiers. Trizol reagent was used to extract RNA from every sample. Libraries were amplified in two PCR steps, with a second sample barcode and Illumina TruSeq adapters added in the second step. The libraries were sequenced on an Illumina NovaSeq using 2 x 150 bp paired-end reads. In the source study's methods: Demultiplexing of reads and collapsing into UMI-guided consensus sequences were performed with migec v1.2.7. Using mixcr v2.1.11, the UMI consensuses were aligned to TRA and TRB V and J templates and assembled into clonotypes. A clonotype was counted as expanded or contracted only if both edgeR and NoisET called the change significant, with noise models trained on biological replicates. edgeR calls used a false discovery rate-adjusted p below 0.01 and a log2 fold-change threshold of 1. As an exploratory analysis of dynamics, PCA with hierarchical clustering was applied to max-normalized trajectories of the 1000 most abundant clonotypes. Each responding clone was given a CD4 or CD8 phenotype based on the CD4+ and CD8+ repertoires, which had been sequenced separately. TCRdb ran its own pipeline on the public reads, namely fastp trimming at Q25 and MiXCR clone calling, and kept in-frame beta chains. Each entry is one CDR3 protein sequence, shown with its most common DNA and genes. V and J calls and clone size were set by TCRdb, not the authors. The sample table contains over 120,000 distinct CDR3 sequences; only one count was recorded for 25% of them. The ten largest clonotypes hold around 22% of the sample.

The V and J segments used are TRBV19 and TRBJ1-1; confidence is insufficient to name the D gene. The clonotype comes from an adult woman who had mild COVID-19 (a few samples of this study predate the infection). The sample titles of this study are shuffled in the database, so cell type and time point are left out; the donor was told from shared clones. Sequencing input: PBMCs or a T cell subset sorted from them (not recorded which). The DNA sequence is as follows: TGTGCCAGTACCCCCGACGGTAACACTGAAGCTTTCTTT. The encoded protein is CASTPDGNTEAFF.